This T cell receptor beta chain is from a study of cytomegalovirus exposure and HLA in healthy donors. Each donor's status was that of a healthy bone marrow donor. Points on this clone: The antigen is not known.

Findings and caveats of the study: In a later analysis, a genetic analysis reported fewer productive-TCR N-insertions in an Asian-associated ancestry cluster than the cohort average. In a later analysis, parvovirus B19, influenza, CMV and Epstein-Barr virus appeared linked to several top co-occurrence clusters. A classifier reportedly called cytomegalovirus status with high sensitivity and specificity.

A multiplex PCR was run with 60 Vbeta primers and 13 Jbeta primers. Generated by immunoSEQ multiplex PCR, the TCRdb table keeps only in-frame clones and is missing some. The data show tens of thousands of clones, roughly 70% seen once. This CDR3 contains 12 residues. The germline V gene has CDR1 LNHDA and CDR2 SQIVND (reference sequence). V lost 8 bases and J 6 bases, leaving 13 bases between the germline ends. The sample consisted of PBMCs. The chain recombines TRBV19 with TRBJ1-1, with a tentative D call TRBD1 (5 bases). This TCR derives from a man aged 50-59 years in good health and CMV-seronegative. This CDR3 reads CASWGRAPEAFF. The CDR3 nucleotides are TGTGCCAGTTGGGGCAGGGCCCCTGAAGCTTTCTTT.